The 10 T cell receptor beta chains below all came from one sample that was sequenced in a study of T cell repertoires in cytomegalovirus infection. TCRdb analysed the reads with MiXCR anew, one entry per CDR3 protein. Of fewer than 900,000 distinct CDR3 sequences listed, almost 30% were seen once; the top ten hold roughly 13%. For these receptors, no antigen is known. Source: cultured CD8+ T cells from PBMCs, taken from culture after CMV antigen stimulation. All receptors derive from a human donor in good health (CMV status not recorded). Some clones in this sample may be carry-over from other donors' samples.

The sample holds many counts of this clonotype. The chain recombines TRBV7-2 with TRBJ1-2; 11 positions match TRBD1. The V gene's germline CDR1 is SGHTA and CDR2 FQGNSA. The CDR3 contains 15 residues. J was trimmed by 7 bases and V by 6 bases; bases with no gene match: 10. The CDR3: CASSQLGTGGFGYTF. The CDR3 region has the DNA TGTGCCAGCAGTCAACTGGGGACAGGGGGTTTTGGCTACACCTTC.

On this clonotype: Germline is not matched at one junction end, which may reflect a read error. The rearrangement links TRBV7-6 to TRBJ2-7, with D tentatively TRBD1 or TRBD2 (5 bases each). This CDR3 is 15 amino acids long. Germline assignment: CDR1 SGHVS and CDR2 FNYEAQ. The CDR3 DNA reads as TGTGCTAGCAGCGACGGGACCGTCGATGGGGACGAGCAGTACTTC. Translated, it gives CASSDGTVDGDEQYF.

The genes are TRBV12-3 or TRBV12-4 and TRBJ2-1, with D maybe TRBD2 (5 bases). The length of the CDR3 is 14 residues. V lost 7 bases and J 9 bases, leaving 19 bases between the germline ends. DNA for the CDR3: TGTGCCAGCATCTTGGGGTCGGCGGGCGGTGAGCAGTTCTTC. As protein: CASILGSAGGEQFF.

This clonotype was counted many times. The chain recombines TRBV6-5 with TRBJ2-1, with TRBD2 matching 8 bases. Trimming took 6 bases from V and 2 from J; bases not matched to a gene: 6. This CDR3 contains 15 residues. Germline CDR1 reads MNHEY; CDR2 reads SVGAGI. CDR3 nucleotide sequence: TGTGCCAGCAGACTACTAGCGGATCCCTACAATGAGCAGTTCTTC. Translating gives CASRLLADPYNEQFF.

The rearrangement links TRBV11-2 to TRBJ1-2; D possibly corresponds to TRBD1 (5 bases). Germline CDR1 SGHAT, CDR2 FQNNGV. Deletions cut 5 bases from V and 6 bases from J, with 19 bases between. The CDR3 spans 15 residues. The CDR3 is CASSPSLGLRDGYTF. The CDR3 DNA is TGTGCCAGCAGCCCTTCCCTGGGGCTTCGGGATGGCTACACCTTC.

This sequence joins TRBV27 and TRBJ2-1, with TRBD2 matching over 7 bases. V shed 6 bases and J 0 bases; nucleotides not matched to a gene: 5. The germline V gene has CDR1 MNHEY and CDR2 SMNVEV (reference sequence). The CDR3 is 15 amino acids. CDR3 coding DNA: TGTGCCAGCAGAGGACTAGATAGCTCCTACAATGAGCAGTTCTTC. Residues: CASRGLDSSYNEQFF.

As DNA, the CDR3 is TGTGCCAGCAGTGAAGTCCCGGACAGGGGAATTTATGGCTACACCTTC. Its protein is CASSEVPDRGIYGYTF. The rearrangement joins TRBV2 to TRBJ1-2, with TRBD1 matching 9 bases. Losses at the gene ends were 1 base for V and 5 bases for J; bases not matched to a gene: 8. The CDR3 loop spans 16 amino acids. From germline, CDR1 is SNHLY and CDR2 FYNNEI.

This clonotype was observed a few times. The V call is TRBV7-9, the J call TRBJ2-2; D is unclear. Germline assignment: CDR1 SEHNR and CDR2 FQNEAQ (reference sequence). Trimming removed 5 bases from V and 7 bases from J, with 8 bases in between. There are 12 residues in the CDR3. CDR3 sequence: CASSESNGELFF. CDR3 DNA sequence: TGTGCCAGCAGCGAGTCCAACGGGGAGCTGTTTTTT.

The table lists this clonotype with a few counts. This rearrangement joins TRBV7-6 to TRBJ2-1; no reliable D call. Germline V gives CDR1 SGHVS, CDR2 FNYEAQ. The V and J ends lost 2 bases and 2 bases respectively, with 19 bases between them. This CDR3 has 18 residues. The CDR3 bases are TGTGCCAGCAGCTTAATCGATGGTCGCCAGCACCCCTACAATGAGCAGTTCTTC. Encoded protein: CASSLIDGRQHPYNEQFF.

In this sample, this clonotype turned up a few times. This sequence joins TRBV20-1 and TRBJ2-7; 11 bases are shared with TRBD2. CDR3 length: 19 residues. Germline CDR1 is DFQATT and CDR2 is SNEGSKA (reference sequence). V dropped 3 bases and J dropped 0; count of bases not matched to a gene: 16. The CDR3 DNA follows: TGCAGTGCTAGTTCCCTCAGGAGACTAGCGGGGCAAAGCTCCTACGAGCAGTACGTC. It specifies CSASSLRRLAGQSSYEQYV.